This entry is about one T cell receptor beta chain. This sample stems from a study of a mutant IDH1 vaccine in newly diagnosed glioma. Whole-study context: Mean patient age was about 40 years; approximately 62% were male and roughly 38% female.

V dropped 3 bases and J dropped 8 bases, with 20 bases sitting between them. In germline, CDR1 is SGHTA, CDR2 FQGNSA. The CDR3 extends over 16 amino acids. Libraries were prepared by immunoSEQ multiplex PCR; TCRdb keeps only in-frame clonotypes and omits some of them. The table lists under 80,000 clones, 70% to 90% of them singletons. Noted time point: baseline, week 1 (first vaccination visit). Stated treatment: pre-vaccination baseline after standard-of-care therapy. The genes are TRBV7-2 and TRBJ2-1; maybe TRBD1 (7 bases). Sequencing used PBMCs, obtained from a glioma patient treated with radiotherapy, temozolomide or both. This receptor was taken from a man aged 25-45 years with glioma. The CDR3 nucleotides are TGTGCCAGCAGCTTCATCTTTGTCGGAGGGGGCGATGAGCAGTTCTTC. Translated: CASSFIFVGGGDEQFF.